One and the same sample provided the 18 T cell receptor beta chains below, sequenced in a study of T-cell memory formation after mild COVID-19. TCRdb recomputed calls from the 5' RACE reads with MiXCR, one row per CDR3 protein. The profile shows 250,000 to 350,000 distinct CDR3 sequences, less than 20% of them singletons. The specimen was PBMCs or a T cell subset sorted from them (not recorded which). The receptors stem from a man aged 18 to 29 who had mild COVID-19 (a few samples of this study predate the infection). Cell type and time point are not known.

V usage is TRBV15 and J usage is TRBJ2-7; TRBD1 aligns across 9 bases. V was clipped by 0 bases and J by 6 bases; unmatched bases: 9. The germline V gene has CDR1 LNHNV and CDR2 YYDKDF (reference sequence). This CDR3 spans 16 amino acids. In DNA, the CDR3 is TGTGCCACCAGCAGAGATAAGTGGGACAGGGAGGCCGAGCAGTACTTC. This codes for CATSRDKWDREAEQYF.

This clonotype was detected many times. The V and J genes are TRBV5-1 and TRBJ2-5; D may be TRBD2 (6 bases). The V gene lost 0 bases and the J gene lost 3 bases, with 9 bases spanning the gap. CDR3 size: 14 residues. Germline CDR1 reads SGHRS; CDR2 reads YFSETQ. CDR3 sequence (DNA): TGCGCCAGCAGCTTGGGGACTACTAAAGAGACCCAGTACTTC. It yields the protein CASSLGTTKETQYF.

The chain couples TRBV6-1 to TRBJ2-5; D gene uncertain. Germline loops: CDR1 MNHNS, CDR2 SASEGT. V was trimmed by 1 base and J by 0 bases, leaving 6 bases between them. The CDR3 has 14 residues. In DNA form, the CDR3 reads TGTGCCAGCAGTGAAGGTGCAGACCAAGAGACCCAGTACTTC. This codes for CASSEGADQETQYF.

This clonotype was counted only a few times. This sequence joins TRBV4-3 and TRBJ2-7, with 9 bases that match TRBD1. Germline CDR1 LGHNA, CDR2 YSLEER. This CDR3 has 14 residues. Unmatched junction bases numbered 5, after V lost 4 bases and J lost 4 bases. The CDR3 nucleotides are TGCGCCAGCAGCCTTTGGGACAGGGTGTACGAGCAGTACGTC. It encodes CASSLWDRVYEQYV.

The chain links TRBV6-2 or TRBV6-3 to TRBJ2-5; D unresolved. The CDR3 extends over 13 amino acids. Germline V CDR1 and CDR2: MNHEY, SVGEGT. V lost 6 bases and J 0 bases, leaving 8 bases between the germline ends. The CDR3 spells CASRTRYQETQYF. CDR3 DNA: TGTGCCAGCAGAACCAGGTACCAAGAGACCCAGTACTTC.

This clonotype has at least ten counts. The V call is TRBV5-1, the J call TRBJ2-1; 9 positions match TRBD1. V lost 4 bases to trimming and J lost 10 bases; unmatched junction nucleotides: 3. Germline CDR1 reads SGHRS; CDR2 reads YFSETQ. The CDR3 has 12 residues. The CDR3 loop is CASSRDRAEQFF. CDR3 nucleotides: TGCGCCAGCAGCCGGGACAGGGCAGAGCAGTTCTTC.

The table lists this clonotype with a few counts. The chain carries TRBV29-1 and TRBJ1-2, with TRBD1 matching 10 bases. Germline trimming cut 5 bases from V and 10 bases from J; bases unmatched to any gene: 7. Germline assignment: CDR1 SQVTM and CDR2 ANQGSEA. The CDR3 contains 12 residues. The CDR3 is CSVRQGAVVYTF. Written as DNA, the CDR3 is TGCAGCGTTAGACAGGGGGCCGTAGTCTACACCTTC.

A few counts support this clonotype. J is TRBJ1-5 and V is TRBV20-1, with 7 bases aligning to TRBD1. CDR3 length: 16 amino acids. The V gene end was trimmed by 0 bases and the J gene end by 5 bases; junction bases not matched to a gene: 10. Germline assignment: CDR1 DFQATT and CDR2 SNEGSKA (reference sequence). CDR3 sequence (DNA): TGCAGTGCTAGAGATGGGTTGGCAGGGGGAGATCAGCCCCAGCATTTT. Its translation is CSARDGLAGGDQPQHF.

This clonotype appeared a few times. The chain uses TRBV5-6 and TRBJ2-5; D remains ambiguous. Germline V lookup: CDR1 SGHDT, CDR2 YYEEEE. Trimming shortened V by 3 bases and J by 1 base, and 7 bases separated the two germline ends. This CDR3 has 13 residues. CDR3: CASSWVSQETQYF. The CDR3 DNA follows: TGTGCCAGCAGCTGGGTTTCCCAAGAGACCCAGTACTTC.

This clonotype showed up just a few times. V is TRBV12-3 or TRBV12-4 and J is TRBJ2-2, with D perhaps matching TRBD1 (6 bases). Between the trimmed V and J ends, which lost 6 bases and 6 bases, there was a span of 14 bases. This CDR3 spans 14 amino acids. CDR3 loop: CASSPSWGPGELFF. The CDR3 DNA is TGTGCCAGCAGCCCCTCGTGGGGGCCCGGGGAGCTGTTTTTT.

This chain links TRBV27 with TRBJ2-5; 9 bases map to TRBD1. From germline, CDR1 is MNHEY and CDR2 SMNVEV (reference sequence). This CDR3 is 14 amino acids long. Trimming took 4 bases from V and 5 from J; bases not matched to a gene: 5. CDR3 sequence (DNA): TGTGCCAGCAGTTACAGGGGGCCTAAGGAGACCCAGTACTTC. Its translation is CASSYRGPKETQYF.

This clonotype came up a few times. The chain employs TRBV6-6 and TRBJ1-4, with D unclear. CDR3 length equals 17 residues. CDR1 and CDR2 from the germline V gene are MNHNY and SVGAGI (reference sequence). The V gene lost 1 base and the J gene lost 0 bases, with 12 bases spanning the gap. The CDR3 DNA reads TGTGCCAGCAGTTACTTGGCCACACTGGCAACTAATGAAAAACTGTTTTTT. It yields the protein CASSYLATLATNEKLFF.

This clonotype was recorded at least ten times. This chain connects TRBV4-3 to TRBJ2-1, with D unresolved. The ends were cut back, 0 bases at V and 8 bases at J, with 11 bases in the middle. Per germline, CDR1 LGHNA and CDR2 YSLEER. The length of the CDR3 is 14 residues. The CDR3 DNA is TGCGCCAGCAGCCAAGACGTAAGTTTCGATGAGCAGTTCTTC. Encoded protein: CASSQDVSFDEQFF.

This clonotype was counted many times. V and J are TRBV6-2 or TRBV6-3 and TRBJ2-3, with D possibly being TRBD1 or TRBD2 (5 bases each). Germline V gene lookup returns CDR1 MNHEY and CDR2 SVGEGT. V lost 2 bases and J lost 14, with 14 bases in between. This CDR3 comprises 12 residues. The CDR3 protein is CASSYRDPRPYF. The CDR3 nucleotides read TGTGCCAGCAGTTACCGGGACCCCCGTCCGTATTTT.

The V call is TRBV5-1, the J call TRBJ2-7, with a possible D match to TRBD1 (5 bases). V was cut by 4 bases and J by 5 bases, with 13 bases left in between. This CDR3 is built from 13 residues. Germline CDR1 SGHRS, CDR2 YFSETQ. CDR3 coding DNA: TGCGCCAGCAGCCGACAGTTTTCGGACGAGCAGTACTTC. Its translation: CASSRQFSDEQYF.

This clonotype came up a few times. This chain connects TRBV20-1 to TRBJ2-7, with 9 bases identical to TRBD1. This CDR3 contains 14 residues. Per the germline V gene, CDR1 is DFQATT and CDR2 is SNEGSKA (reference sequence). J was trimmed by 3 bases and V by 5 bases; bases with no gene match: 8. The CDR3 reads CSAAGQGMSYEQYF. DNA of the CDR3: TGCAGTGCTGCCGGACAGGGGATGAGCTACGAGCAGTACTTC.

This clonotype occurred a few times. CDR3: CSAGEGTIQETQYF. CDR3 nucleotides: TGCAGTGCCGGGGAGGGGACCATCCAAGAGACCCAGTACTTC. The V and J genes are TRBV20-1 and TRBJ2-5, with 7 positions matching TRBD2. Trimming at V came to 6 bases and at J to 1 base, leaving 8 bases not matched to a gene. This CDR3 is built from 14 residues. Germline values: CDR1 DFQATT, CDR2 SNEGSKA (reference sequence).

The V and J genes are TRBV12-3 or TRBV12-4 and TRBJ1-2; 9 nucleotides match TRBD1. The CDR3 sequence is 13 residues long. The junction had 1 base not matched to a gene; V was cut back by 1 base and J by 7 bases. The CDR3 spells CASSLGDRAGYTF. The CDR3 nucleotides read TGTGCCAGCAGTTTAGGGGACAGGGCTGGCTACACCTTC.